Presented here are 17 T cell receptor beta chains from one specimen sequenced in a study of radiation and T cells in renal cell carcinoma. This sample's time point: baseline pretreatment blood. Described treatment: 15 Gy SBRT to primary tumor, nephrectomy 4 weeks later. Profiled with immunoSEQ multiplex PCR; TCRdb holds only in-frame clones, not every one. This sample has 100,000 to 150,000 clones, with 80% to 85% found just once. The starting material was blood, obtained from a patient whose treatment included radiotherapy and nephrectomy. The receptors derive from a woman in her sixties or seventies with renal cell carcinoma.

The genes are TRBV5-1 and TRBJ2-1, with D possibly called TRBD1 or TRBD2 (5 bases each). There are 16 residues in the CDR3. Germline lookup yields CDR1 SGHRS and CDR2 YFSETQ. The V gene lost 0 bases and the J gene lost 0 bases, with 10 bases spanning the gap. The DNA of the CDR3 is TGCGCCAGCAGCTTGGGAGGGGACCTCTCCTACAATGAGCAGTTCTTC. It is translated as CASSLGGDLSYNEQFF. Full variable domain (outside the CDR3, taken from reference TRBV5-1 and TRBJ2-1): KAGVTQTPRYLIKTRGQQVTLSCSPISGHRSVSWYQQTPGQGLQFLFEYFSETQRNKGNFPGRFSGRQFSNSRSEMNVSTLELGDSALYLCASSLGGDLSYNEQFFGPGTRLTVL.

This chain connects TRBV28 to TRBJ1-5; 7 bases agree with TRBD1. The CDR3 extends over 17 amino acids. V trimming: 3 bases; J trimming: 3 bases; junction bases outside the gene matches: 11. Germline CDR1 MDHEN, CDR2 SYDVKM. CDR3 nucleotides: TGTGCCAGCAGTTTCAGGACAGGCCAAGGGGCCAATCAGCCCCAGCATTTT. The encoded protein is CASSFRTGQGANQPQHF.

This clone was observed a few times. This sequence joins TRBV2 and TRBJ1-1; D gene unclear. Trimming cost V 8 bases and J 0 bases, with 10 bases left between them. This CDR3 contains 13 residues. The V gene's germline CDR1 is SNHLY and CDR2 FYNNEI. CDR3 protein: CASGSGMNTEAFF. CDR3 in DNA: TGTGCCAGCGGATCGGGGATGAACACTGAAGCTTTCTTT.

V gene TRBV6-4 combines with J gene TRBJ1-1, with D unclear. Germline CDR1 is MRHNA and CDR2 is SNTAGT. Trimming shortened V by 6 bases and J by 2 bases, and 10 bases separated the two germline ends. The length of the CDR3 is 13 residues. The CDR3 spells CASRPSENTEAFF. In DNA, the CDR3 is TGTGCCAGCAGACCTTCAGAAAACACTGAAGCTTTCTTT.

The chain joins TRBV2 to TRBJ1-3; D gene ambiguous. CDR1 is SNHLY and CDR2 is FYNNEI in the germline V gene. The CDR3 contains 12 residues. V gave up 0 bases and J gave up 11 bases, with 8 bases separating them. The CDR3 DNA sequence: TGTGCCAGCAGTGAAGCTCGAGGCGCCATATATTTT. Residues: CASSEARGAIYF. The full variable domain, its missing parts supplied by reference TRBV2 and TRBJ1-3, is EPEVTQTPSHQVTQMGQEVILRCVPISNHLYFYWYRQILGQKVEFLVSFYNNEISEKSEIFDDQFSVERPDGSNFTLKIRSTKLEDSAMYFCASSEARGAIYFGEGSWLTVV.

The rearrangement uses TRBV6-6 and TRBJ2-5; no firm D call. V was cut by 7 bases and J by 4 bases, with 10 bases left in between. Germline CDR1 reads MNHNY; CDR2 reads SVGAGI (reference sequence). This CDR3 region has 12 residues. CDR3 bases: TGTGCCAGCATGGGAAGTAGAGAGACCCAGTACTTC. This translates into CASMGSRETQYF.

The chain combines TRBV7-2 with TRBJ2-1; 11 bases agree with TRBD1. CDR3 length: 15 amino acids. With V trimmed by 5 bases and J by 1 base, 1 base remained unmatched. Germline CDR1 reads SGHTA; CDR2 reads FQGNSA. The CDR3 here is CASSRDRGSYNEQFF. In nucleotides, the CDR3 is TGTGCCAGCAGCCGGGACAGGGGGTCCTACAATGAGCAGTTCTTC.

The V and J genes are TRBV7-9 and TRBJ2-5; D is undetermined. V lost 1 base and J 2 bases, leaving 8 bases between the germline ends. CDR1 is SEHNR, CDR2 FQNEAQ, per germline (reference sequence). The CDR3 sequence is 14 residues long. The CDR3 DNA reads TGTGCCAGCAGCTTAGGACACGAGCAAGAGACCCAGTACTTC. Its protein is CASSLGHEQETQYF.

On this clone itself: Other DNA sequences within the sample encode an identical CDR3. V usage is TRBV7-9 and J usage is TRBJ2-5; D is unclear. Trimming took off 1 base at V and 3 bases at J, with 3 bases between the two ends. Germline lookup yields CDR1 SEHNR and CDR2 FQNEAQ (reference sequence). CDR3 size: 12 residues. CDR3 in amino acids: CASSLVEETQYF. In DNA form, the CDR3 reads TGTGCCAGCAGCTTAGTAGAAGAGACCCAGTACTTC.

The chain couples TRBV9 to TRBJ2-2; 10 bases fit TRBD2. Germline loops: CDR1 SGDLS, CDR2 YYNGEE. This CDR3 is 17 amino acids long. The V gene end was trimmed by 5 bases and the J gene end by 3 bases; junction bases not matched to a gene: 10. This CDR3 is CASSSTGSGGYTGELFF. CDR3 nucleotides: TGTGCCAGCAGTTCCACGGGTAGCGGGGGGTACACCGGGGAGCTGTTTTTT. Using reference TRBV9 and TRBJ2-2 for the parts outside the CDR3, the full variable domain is DSGVTQTPKHLITATGQRVTLRCSPRSGDLSVYWYQQSLDQGLQFLIQYYNGEERAKGNILERFSAQQFPDLHSELNLSSLELGDSALYFCASSSTGSGGYTGELFFGEGSRLTVL.

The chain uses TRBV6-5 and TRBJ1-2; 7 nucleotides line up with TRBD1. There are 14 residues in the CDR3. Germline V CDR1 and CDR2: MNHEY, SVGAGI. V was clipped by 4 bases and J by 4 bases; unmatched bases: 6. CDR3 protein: CASSLAGGVYGYTF. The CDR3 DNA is TGTGCCAGCAGTTTGGCAGGGGGTGTCTATGGCTACACCTTC.

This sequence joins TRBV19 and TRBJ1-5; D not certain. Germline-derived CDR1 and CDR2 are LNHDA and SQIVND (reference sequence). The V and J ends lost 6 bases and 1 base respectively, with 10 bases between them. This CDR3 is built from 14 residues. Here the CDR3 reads CASRLRQSNQPQHF. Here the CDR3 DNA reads TGTGCCAGTAGGTTGCGGCAGAGCAATCAGCCCCAGCATTTT.

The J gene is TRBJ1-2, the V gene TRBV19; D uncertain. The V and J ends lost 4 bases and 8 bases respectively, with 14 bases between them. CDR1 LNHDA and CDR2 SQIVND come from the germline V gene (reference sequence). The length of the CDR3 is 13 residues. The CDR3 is CASSKDRTRGYTF. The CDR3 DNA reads TGTGCCAGTAGTAAAGACCGTACGAGGGGCTACACCTTC.

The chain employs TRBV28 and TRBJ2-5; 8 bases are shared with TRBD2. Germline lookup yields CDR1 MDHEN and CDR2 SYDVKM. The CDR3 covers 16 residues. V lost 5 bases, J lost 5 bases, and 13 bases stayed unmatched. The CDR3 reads CASSNGGAPGMETQYF. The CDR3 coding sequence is TGTGCCAGCAGTAACGGGGGGGCCCCCGGTATGGAGACCCAGTACTTC.

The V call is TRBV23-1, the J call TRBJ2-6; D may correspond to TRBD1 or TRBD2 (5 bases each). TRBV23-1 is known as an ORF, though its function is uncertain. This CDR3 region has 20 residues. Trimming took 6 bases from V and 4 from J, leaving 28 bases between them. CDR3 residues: CASSRTGTGHRSSGANVLTF. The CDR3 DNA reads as TGCGCCAGCAGCAGAACGGGAACCGGACATCGCAGCTCCGGGGCCAACGTCCTGACTTTC.

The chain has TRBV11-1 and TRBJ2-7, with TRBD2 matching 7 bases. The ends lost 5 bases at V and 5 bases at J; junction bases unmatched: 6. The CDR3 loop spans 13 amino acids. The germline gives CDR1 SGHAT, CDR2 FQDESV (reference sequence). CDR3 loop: CASSRGRTNEQYF. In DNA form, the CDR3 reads TGTGCCAGCAGCCGCGGGAGAACCAACGAGCAGTACTTC.

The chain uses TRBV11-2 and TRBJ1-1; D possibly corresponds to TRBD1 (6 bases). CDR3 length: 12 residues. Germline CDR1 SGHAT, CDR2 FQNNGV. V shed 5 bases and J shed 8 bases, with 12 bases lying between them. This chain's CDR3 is CASSRGGHEAFF. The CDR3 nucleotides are TGTGCCAGCAGCAGAGGGGGACACGAAGCTTTCTTT.